The entry below gives a single TCR beta chain sequence along with its context. V dropped 5 bases and J dropped 2; count of bases not matched to a gene: 8. Germline values: CDR1 MNHEY, CDR2 SMNVEV (reference sequence). The CDR3 spans 16 residues. This record comes from a study of blood T cells in healthy people across ages. With a J-beta primer mix and a sample-barcoded 5' primer, a second PCR ran about 6 to 11 cycles. TCRdb used MiXCR to reprocess the 5' RACE reads, holding one entry per CDR3 protein. The table records more than 900,000 distinct CDR3 sequences, 25% to 35% of them present only once. Per sample, at least 5 micrograms of total RNA were extracted. These data were also filed under a second study, of T cells of mothers and their children.

The source of this sequence is a woman aged 40 to 50 in good health. Sequencing input: blood. The rearrangement joins TRBV27 to TRBJ2-1; 8 bases are a match to TRBD2. This CDR3 reads CASSPSDGGAYNEQFF. The CDR3 DNA reads TGTGCCAGCAGTCCCTCCGACGGGGGGGCCTACAATGAGCAGTTCTTC.